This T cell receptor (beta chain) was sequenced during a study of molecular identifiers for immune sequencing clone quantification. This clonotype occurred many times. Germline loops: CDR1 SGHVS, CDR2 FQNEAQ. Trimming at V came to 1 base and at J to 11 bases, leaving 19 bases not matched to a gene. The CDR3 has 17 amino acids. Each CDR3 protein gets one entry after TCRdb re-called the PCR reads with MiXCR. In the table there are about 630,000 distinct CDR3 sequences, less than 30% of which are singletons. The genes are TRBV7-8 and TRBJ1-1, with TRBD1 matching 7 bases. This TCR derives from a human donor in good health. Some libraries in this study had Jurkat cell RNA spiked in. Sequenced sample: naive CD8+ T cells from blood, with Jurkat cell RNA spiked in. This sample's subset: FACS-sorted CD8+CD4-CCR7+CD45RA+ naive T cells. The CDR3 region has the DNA TGTGCCAGCAGCTTAGTGGGGGCTACAGGGGCCCAGGGGGTGGCTTTCTTT. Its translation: CASSLVGATGAQGVAFF.